This T cell receptor beta chain is from a study of cytomegalovirus exposure and HLA in healthy donors. The CDR3 totals 13 residues. Germline trimming cut 5 bases from V and 6 bases from J; bases unmatched to any gene: 5. Germline V gene data show CDR1 as SGHTS and CDR2 as YDEGEE. PCR employed 60 Vbeta and 13 Jbeta primers. The assay was immunoSEQ multiplex PCR, and TCRdb's table has in-frame clones only and misses some. Among around 120,000 clones, about 86% were seen once, and the ten largest hold about 0.7%. This receptor was taken from a young man in good health and CMV-seronegative. The source material was PBMCs. The chain employs TRBV5-8 and TRBJ1-5; TRBD1 matches 7 bases. This chain's CDR3 is CASRRQGGQPQHF. The CDR3 DNA reads TGTGCCAGCAGAAGACAGGGAGGTCAGCCCCAGCATTTT.